This entry describes one TCR beta chain. Its target is not known. These data are taken from a study of monozygotic twins with inflammatory bowel disease. CDR3 size: 13 residues. Germline lookup yields CDR1 MNHNY and CDR2 SVGAGI (reference sequence). Eight separate reactions for every sample produced the cDNA. The unique tags termed UMIs, each holding a 6-nucleotide sample barcode, were added by means of template switching. TCRdb reprocessed the 5' RACE reads and keeps a single row for each CDR3 protein, giving no DNA. This sample carries about 160,000 distinct CDR3 sequences, with 2.4% going to the ten biggest clones. Notes on the study in general: Immunosuppressive treatments were not uniform, and this may have added variability to patient repertoires. Other individuals had fewer clonotypes in common with IBD patients than with healthy twins, especially with disease activity.

The receptor comes from a human donor with ulcerative colitis or Crohn's disease, or a healthy co-twin of an affected twin (not recorded which). Source material: blood. This chain connects TRBV6-6 to TRBJ1-1; absent DNA, TCRdb's TRBD1 call cannot be checked. The chain's CDR3 is CATHQGAYTEAFF.